A single TCR beta chain is shown here with its context. Its antigen remains unknown. This entry comes from a study of cytomegalovirus exposure and HLA in healthy donors. Vbeta (60) and Jbeta (13) primers were used in the PCR. Assay: immunoSEQ multiplex PCR; the TCRdb copy retains only in-frame clones and omits some. The profile covers roughly 100,000 clones, with roughly 74% appearing a single time and 2.5% taken by the ten largest. Study-wide results and caveats: Follow-up analysis found HLA locus-dependent TCR association rates, highest for DRB1 and lowest for HLA-C. Relative to equally common others, HLA-associated TCR beta chains showed greater clonal expansion in a later analysis. Sequencing probably produced one cluster of sequence variants that were highly shared.

The CDR3 covers 15 residues. J gave up 0 bases and V 9 bases, and 5 bases lay outside the gene matches. Per germline, CDR1 MNHNS and CDR2 SASEGT. This sequence joins TRBV6-1 and TRBJ2-2; 9 nucleotides align to TRBD2. Sample: PBMCs. The TCR originated in a man aged 40-50 years in good health and CMV-seronegative. CDR3 in amino acids: CASIAGASNTGELFF. CDR3 DNA sequence: TGTGCCAGTATAGCGGGGGCCTCGAACACCGGGGAGCTGTTTTTT.